This TCR beta chain was documented in a study of chemoradiotherapy in HPV16-positive cancers. About the research overall: Candidate HPV-specific clones and shared TCR motifs came from two HPV16-positive patients.

This CDR3 spans 14 amino acids. Germline values: CDR1 SGHDT, CDR2 YYEEEE. The ends were cut back, 5 bases at V and 0 bases at J, with 6 bases in the middle. Clones were sequenced by immunoSEQ multiplex PCR, and TCRdb holds only the in-frame ones, with some missing. The table lists approximately 13,000 clones, over 85% of them singletons. General study results and limits: HPV-responsive T-cell expansion during chemoradiotherapy was linked to improved recurrence-free survival in HPV16-positive patients. Candidate HPV-specific clones and E7-related TCR motifs grew in tumor during treatment.

In this sample, this clone turned up a few times. No antigen is known for it. Over chemoradiotherapy, repertoires were sampled more than once. The sample consisted of tumor tissue, taken from a patient who underwent chemoradiotherapy. This TCR was sampled from a human donor with HPV-associated anogenital cancer. The rearrangement links TRBV5-6 to TRBJ2-6; D unresolved. The CDR3 protein is CASRGISGANVLTF. CDR3 in DNA: TGTGCCAGCAGAGGCATCTCTGGGGCCAACGTCCTGACTTTC.